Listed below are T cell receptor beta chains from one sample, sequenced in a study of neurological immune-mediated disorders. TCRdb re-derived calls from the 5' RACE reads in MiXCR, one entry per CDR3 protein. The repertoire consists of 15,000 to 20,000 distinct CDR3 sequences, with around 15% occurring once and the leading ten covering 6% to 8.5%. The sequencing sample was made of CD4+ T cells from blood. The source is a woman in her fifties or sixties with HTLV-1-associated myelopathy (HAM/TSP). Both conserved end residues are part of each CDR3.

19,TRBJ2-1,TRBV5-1,CASSLSGTSGGARYNEQFF
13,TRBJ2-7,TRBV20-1,CSALSVGVLEQYF
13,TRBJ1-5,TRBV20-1,CSAGDGQEQPQHF
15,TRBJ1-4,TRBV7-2,CASSSRLESNEKLFF
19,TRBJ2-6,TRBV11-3,CASSLDRRGGVRGANVLTF
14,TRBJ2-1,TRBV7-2,CASSPGVGYNEQFF
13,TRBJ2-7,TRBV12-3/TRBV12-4,CASRKGFSYEQYF
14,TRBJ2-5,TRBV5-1,CASSFQGMGETQYF
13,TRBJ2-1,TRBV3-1,CASSRIAGGSCFF
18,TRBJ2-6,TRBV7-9,CASSFRDRSDGGANVLTF
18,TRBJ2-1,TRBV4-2,CASSQDIRGLGAYNEQFF
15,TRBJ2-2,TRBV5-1,CASSLDLAGTGELFF
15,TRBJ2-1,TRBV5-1,CASSPGDPSPREQFF
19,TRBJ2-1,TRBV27,CASSPRLSGGLSSYNEQFF
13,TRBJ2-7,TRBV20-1,CSARAQGLDEQYF
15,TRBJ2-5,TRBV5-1,CASRPQGGWRETQYF
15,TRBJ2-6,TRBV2,CASRTGLGGANVLTF
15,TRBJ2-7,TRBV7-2,CASSLFTSGAYEQYF
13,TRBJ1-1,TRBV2,CASRKQMNTEAFF
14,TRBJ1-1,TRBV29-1,CSVSPTGPKVSAFF
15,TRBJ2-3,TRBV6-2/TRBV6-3,CASSKTGISTDTQYF
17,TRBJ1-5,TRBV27,CASSPSGTGFSNQPQHF
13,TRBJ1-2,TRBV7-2,CASSLDINYGYTF
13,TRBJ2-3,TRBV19,CASRDRTADTQYF
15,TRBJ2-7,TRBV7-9,CASSTTSAGSYEQYF
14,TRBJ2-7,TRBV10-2,CATSGTWSSYEQYF
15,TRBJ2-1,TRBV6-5,CASSPGTGYYNEQFF
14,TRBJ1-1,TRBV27,CASSLNRVGTEAFF